The rows below give T cell receptor beta chains drawn from one sample of a study of blood T cell repertoires in COVID-19. The protocol was immunoSEQ multiplex PCR, while the TCRdb copy is restricted to in-frame clones and leaves out a portion. The sample lists roughly 33,000 clones, over 85% occurring once. Material for sequencing was peripheral blood. The receptors were gathered from a human donor in a cohort sampled during active COVID-19. Each CDR3 is given with its conserved first and last residue. D genes are given only for firm matches. The size of a clone is reported for some rows only, either as once, few or many, or as a class for expanded clones.

>NA|TRBV5-1|TRBJ1-1|NA
TGCGCCAGCAGCTTGCAGGGGTTCGACACTGAAGCTTTCTTT
CASSLQGFDTEAFF
>NA|TRBV5-4|TRBJ1-2|NA
TGTGCCAGCAGCGAGAACAGGGTATCTTATGGCTACACCTTC
CASSENRVSYGYTF
>NA|TRBV6-5|TRBJ1-5|once
TGTGCCAGCAATGTCGCGGGCACGGCGCGTCAGCCCCAGCATTTT
CASNVAGTARQPQHF
>NA|TRBV5-1|TRBJ2-7|NA
TGCGCCAGCAGCCCGAGGGGGTACGAGCAGTACTTC
CASSPRGYEQYF
>NA|TRBV10-3|TRBJ2-7|NA
TGTGCCATCAGTGGGGGAGCGGCGGACTACGAGCAGTACTTC
CAISGGAADYEQYF
>NA|TRBV2|TRBJ1-5|once
TGTGCCAGCGGCCCGGGACACCGCGGTGGGCCCCAGCATTTT
CASGPGHRGGPQHF
>NA|TRBV25-1|TRBJ2-5|NA
TGTGCCAGCAGTGATGATTACAGACAGTCCCAGTACTTC
CASSDDYRQSQYF
>NA|TRBV6-5|TRBJ2-7|NA
TGTGCCAGCAGCCCCGACAGCCAAACCTACGAGCAGTACTTC
CASSPDSQTYEQYF
>TRBD2|TRBV3-1/TRBV3-2|TRBJ2-1|NA
TGTGCCAGCAGCTCTCGCACTAGCGGGGTTGACAATGAGCAGTTCTTC
CASSSRTSGVDNEQFF
>NA|TRBV19|TRBJ1-3|once
TGTGCCAGTAGTATGGGAGGGATTGGAAACACCATATATTTT
CASSMGGIGNTIYF
>TRBD1|TRBV4-2|TRBJ1-2|NA
TGTGCCAGCAGCCAAGTGGGGACAGGGGGCCTCTATGGCTACACCTTC
CASSQVGTGGLYGYTF
>NA|TRBV5-1|TRBJ2-3|NA
TGCGCCAGCAGCTTTACTGTAACAGGAAGCACAGATACGCAGTATTTT
CASSFTVTGSTDTQYF
>NA|TRBV2|TRBJ1-1|NA
TGTGCCAGCAACAGGGCCTTGAACACTGAAGCTTTCTTT
CASNRALNTEAFF
>NA|TRBV7-9|TRBJ2-7|NA
TGTGCCAGCAGCTTGTCTGGGGGGTTCTTGGCCTACGAGCAGTACTTC
CASSLSGGFLAYEQYF
>TRBD2|TRBV11-1|TRBJ2-7|NA
TGTGCCAGCAGCTCTGGGACTAGCGGGGCCTCCTACGAGCAGTACTTC
CASSSGTSGASYEQYF
>TRBD1|TRBV28|TRBJ2-7|NA
TGTGCCAGCAGTTCATGGGGACAGTACGAGCAGTACTTC
CASSSWGQYEQYF
>TRBD1|TRBV5-1|TRBJ1-1|NA
TGCGCCAGCCGGGGACAGGGGAACACTGAAGCTTTCTTT
CASRGQGNTEAFF
>TRBD2|TRBV7-6|TRBJ2-2|NA
TGTGCCAGCAGCTTACCGGGGAGGGCCGGGGAGCTGTTTTTT
CASSLPGRAGELFF
>NA|TRBV11-3|TRBJ2-1|NA
TGTGCCAGCAGCTTAGATGGGGCCGGCAATTACAATGAGCAGTTCTTC
CASSLDGAGNYNEQFF
>TRBD2|TRBV28|TRBJ2-4|NA
TGTGCCAGCAGTCCAACTAGCGGGGGCTTAGCCAAAAACATTCAGTACTTC
CASSPTSGGLAKNIQYF
>NA|TRBV5-1|TRBJ1-6|NA
TGCGCCAGCACAATAATGGACACGCCACCGTACAATTCACCCCTCCACTTT
CASTIMDTPPYNSPLHF
>TRBD1|TRBV18|TRBJ2-1|NA
TGTGCCAGCTCACCTCGGGACAGCGACAATGAGCAGTTCTTC
CASSPRDSDNEQFF
>TRBD1|TRBV25-1|TRBJ1-2|NA
TGTGCCAGCGTTGGGACAGGGGGCGACTATGGCTACACCTTC
CASVGTGGDYGYTF
>NA|TRBV5-1|TRBJ1-2|once
TGCGCCAGCAGCATGCGGACAGTTAACTATGGCTACACCTTC
CASSMRTVNYGYTF
>TRBD2|TRBV5-4|TRBJ2-1|NA
TGTGCCAGCAGCTTACTAGCGGGGGCCTACAATGAGCAGTTCTTC
CASSLLAGAYNEQFF
>NA|TRBV5-5|TRBJ1-5|NA
TGTGCCAGCAGCTTGGGACAGCCCAATCAGCCCCAGCATTTT
CASSLGQPNQPQHF
>TRBD2|TRBV27|TRBJ2-1|NA
TGTGCCAGCAGTTTATCAGGGCAGCGGGAGTCTCTCTTC
CASSLSGQRESLF
>NA|TRBV11-2|TRBJ1-3|NA
TGTGCCAGCAGCTTAGACGCAGGTGGAAACACCATATATTTT
CASSLDAGGNTIYF
>NA|TRBV5-1|TRBJ2-7|NA
TGCGCCAGCAGCTTGGGACAGGACTACGAGCAGTACTTC
CASSLGQDYEQYF
>NA|TRBV28|TRBJ1-4|NA
TGTGCCAGCAGTTTTATCAGGGGTAATGAAAAACTGTTTTTT
CASSFIRGNEKLFF
>TRBD1|TRBV4-1|TRBJ2-7|NA
TGCGCCAGCAGCCAGCTAGTGGCAGGGGGCGTATCCTACGAGCAGTACTTC
CASSQLVAGGVSYEQYF
>NA|TRBV16|TRBJ1-3|once
TGTGCCAGCAGACCCTCCACAGCTGTGGGCTCTGGAAACACCATATATTTT
CASRPSTAVGSGNTIYF
>NA|TRBV11-2|TRBJ1-4|NA
TGTGCCAGCAGCTTAGATGTTGGCCCCGCCATATCGAAACTGTTTTTT
CASSLDVGPAISKLFF
>TRBD2|TRBV27|TRBJ2-1|few
TGTGCCAGCAGTCCGACAGCGGGAGTCCTTGAAGTAGTGGATGAGCAGTTCTTC
CASSPTAGVLEVVDEQFF
>TRBD1|TRBV13|TRBJ2-7|NA
TGTGCCAGCAGCTTTCAGGGGGCGGCCGGAGGCGAGCAGTACTTC
CASSFQGAAGGEQYF
>NA|TRBV5-1|TRBJ2-3|NA
TGCGCCAGCAGGCCGAGGATGGCGTCGAGCACAGATACGCAGTATTTT
CASRPRMASSTDTQYF
>NA|TRBV6-5|TRBJ1-1|NA
TGTGCCACCGGACACGGGGGAGGCGAAGCTTTCTTT
CATGHGGGEAFF
>NA|TRBV28|TRBJ1-4|NA
TGTGCCAGCCGTACAGGAAGCGTTGCAACTAATGAAAAACTGTTTTTT
CASRTGSVATNEKLFF
>TRBD1|TRBV27|TRBJ2-6|NA
TGTGCCAGCAGTATCCGGGACAGGGGGTTCGGGGCCAACGTCCTGACTTTC
CASSIRDRGFGANVLTF
>TRBD1|TRBV19|TRBJ1-4|NA
TGTGCCAGTACCCCGGGACAGGGGAATGAAAAACTGTTTTTT
CASTPGQGNEKLFF
>TRBD2|TRBV19|TRBJ2-1|NA
TGTGCCAGTAGTGCTAGACTAGCGGGATATTACAATGAGCAGTTCTTC
CASSARLAGYYNEQFF
>TRBD1|TRBV6-5|TRBJ2-1|NA
TGTGCCAGCAGTCCCACAGGGGATCCCTACAATGAGCAGTTCTTC
CASSPTGDPYNEQFF
>NA|TRBV27|TRBJ2-7|once
TGTGCCAGCAGTTTCTTAGGCGAGGGTTCCGAGCAGTACTTC
CASSFLGEGSEQYF
>NA|TRBV30|TRBJ1-2|NA
TGTGCCTGGAACAAACGGTGGGGCGAGGACTATGGCTACACCTTC
CAWNKRWGEDYGYTF
>TRBD2|TRBV7-2|TRBJ2-3|NA
TGTGCCAGCAGCTTAGATAGCGGGGAGATCACAGATACGCAGTATTTT
CASSLDSGEITDTQYF
>TRBD1|TRBV5-1|TRBJ1-5|NA
TGCGCCAGCAGCTTACAGGGGGCTATCAATCAGCCCCAGCATTTT
CASSLQGAINQPQHF
>TRBD1|TRBV5-1|TRBJ1-6|NA
TGCGCCAGCAGCTTGGCCAGATGGGACAGGGACAATTCACCCCTCCACTTT
CASSLARWDRDNSPLHF
>NA|TRBV5-1|TRBJ2-3|NA
TGCGCCAGCAGCGATCCTAGAGAGGGCACAGATACGCAGTATTTT
CASSDPREGTDTQYF
>NA|TRBV11-2|TRBJ2-1|NA
TGTGCCAGCAGCCTCACGGGGAGCCACCGATACAATGAGCAGTTCTTC
CASSLTGSHRYNEQFF
>TRBD2|TRBV7-2|TRBJ2-3|NA
TGTGCCAGCAGCAAGGGACTAGCGGGAGATACGCAGTATTTT
CASSKGLAGDTQYF
>NA|TRBV25-1|TRBJ2-3|NA
TGTGCCAGCAGTGATAGGGGGACAGATACGCAGTATTTT
CASSDRGTDTQYF
>NA|TRBV28|TRBJ1-2|NA
TGTGCCGTCGGAGGTGGCCCCCCCTACTATGGCTACACCTTC
CAVGGGPPYYGYTF
>TRBD1|TRBV27|TRBJ2-7|NA
TGTGCCAGCTGGGGACAGGCCAGCTCCTACGAGCAGTACTTC
CASWGQASSYEQYF
>NA|TRBV29-1|TRBJ2-7|NA
TGCAGCGTTGGACAGGGAGGCTACGAGCAGTACTTC
CSVGQGGYEQYF
>NA|TRBV12-5|TRBJ2-3|once
TGTGCTAGTGGTTTGTTCGGGCTGAGCGGAGATACGCAGTATTTT
CASGLFGLSGDTQYF